This entry is about one T cell receptor beta chain. These data are taken from a study of blood T cell repertoires in COVID-19. About the research overall: Both acute and convalescent COVID-19 samples were obtained from the United States, Italy and Spain. T cells, B-cell-depleted T cells, or PBMCs provided the cDNA or gDNA that served as material.

The authors' processing: Estimation of nucleated cell counts was performed using reference gene primer amplification. Using immunoSEQ multiplex PCR, the repertoire was profiled, and TCRdb retains in-frame clones only, with some absent. The D gene and trimming were derived from the DNA, and the V and J assignments and clone size from that table. Of around 250,000 clones in the sample, approximately 86% were seen once. The CDR3 loop spans 16 amino acids. The trim removed 6 bases at V and 7 bases at J, leaving 14 bases unmatched. Looked up from germline, CDR1 is KGHSH and CDR2 is LQKENI. The sequenced material came from peripheral blood. This TCR derives from a man aged 18 to 35 with active or convalescent COVID-19. The rearrangement joins TRBV18 to TRBJ1-4; 7 bases match TRBD1. CDR3 bases: TGTGCCAGCTCTCGCTCAGAAGAGGGGGCAGGTGAAAAACTGTTTTTT. Residues: CASSRSEEGAGEKLFF.